The 17 T cell receptor beta chains below come from one sample, sequenced in a study of T cells in Graves' hyperthyroidism and ophthalmopathy. RNA transcripts served as the template for amplifying TCR beta CDR3 regions. First-round RT-PCR targeting the TCR CDR3 was performed with the HTBI primer set. TCRdb ran MiXCR on the multiplex PCR reads and lists one entry per CDR3 protein. This sample has about 270,000 distinct CDR3 sequences, with 22% found just once. The specimen sequenced was blood. All receptors derive from a man aged 30 to 39 with Graves' ophthalmopathy.

This clonotype came up a few times. The chain joins TRBV5-1 to TRBJ2-3; TRBD2 matches 8 bases. CDR1 is SGHRS and CDR2 is YFSETQ in the germline V gene. The CDR3 consists of 15 residues. J gave up 2 bases and V 2 bases, and 4 bases lay outside the gene matches. The CDR3 DNA reads TGCGCCAGCAGCTTCGCGGGAGGTGTCACAGATACGCAGTATTTT. This gives the protein CASSFAGGVTDTQYF.

The CDR3 spells CASSVRDRGVPEAFF. The CDR3 DNA sequence: TGTGCCAGCAGTGTCCGGGACAGGGGGGTCCCTGAAGCTTTCTTT. The chain has TRBV12-3 or TRBV12-4 and TRBJ1-1; 11 bases match TRBD1. J was trimmed by 6 bases and V by 5 bases; bases with no gene match: 8. The CDR3 contains 15 residues.

This clonotype was counted many times. The rearrangement uses TRBV20-1 and TRBJ1-1; D gene unclear. The V gene lost 0 bases and the J gene lost 4 bases, with 12 bases spanning the gap. CDR1 and CDR2 from the germline V gene are DFQATT and SNEGSKA (reference sequence). CDR3 length: 14 amino acids. The CDR3 region is CSARDEGVFTEAFF. The CDR3 region has the DNA TGCAGTGCTAGAGATGAGGGTGTATTCACTGAAGCTTTCTTT.

This clonotype was seen ten or more times. This chain links TRBV7-2 with TRBJ2-1; no clear D gene. Germline loops: CDR1 SGHTA, CDR2 FQGNSA. The CDR3 is 14 amino acids. The V and J ends lost 1 base and 8 bases respectively, with 12 bases between them. CDR3 in DNA: TGTGCCAGCAGCTTAGATGGGGTTTTAGATGAGCAGTTCTTC. Its translation is CASSLDGVLDEQFF.

The sample holds many counts of this clonotype. The chain is built from TRBV20-1 and TRBJ1-2, with a weak D call TRBD1 (6 bases). CDR1 is DFQATT and CDR2 is SNEGSKA in the germline V gene (reference sequence). The CDR3 loop spans 14 amino acids. V was pared by 5 bases and J by 4 bases, with 17 bases between. CDR3: CSAAGPGGIYGYTF. The CDR3 region has the DNA TGCAGTGCTGCTGGACCCGGGGGCATCTATGGCTACACCTTC.

V and J are TRBV20-1 and TRBJ2-7; tentative D call: TRBD1 (6 bases). The ends were cut back, 5 bases at V and 1 base at J, with 9 bases in the middle. The V gene's germline CDR1 is DFQATT and CDR2 SNEGSKA (reference sequence). This CDR3 is built from 12 residues. CDR3 coding DNA: TGCAGTGCTTGGACAGCGTCCTACGAGCAGTACTTC. It specifies CSAWTASYEQYF.

This clonotype was recorded a few times. This chain uses TRBV12-3 or TRBV12-4 with TRBJ2-2; tentatively, D is TRBD1 (6 bases). The V end lost 6 bases, the J end lost 6 bases, and 11 bases lay between the germline ends. The CDR3 is 13 residues long. CDR3 amino acids: CASRKQGAGELFF. The CDR3 DNA sequence: TGTGCCAGCAGAAAACAGGGTGCCGGGGAGCTGTTTTTT.

This clonotype occurred once. This chain uses TRBV24-1 with TRBJ2-2; tentative D call: TRBD2 (7 bases). Germline V gene sequence: CDR1 KGHDR, CDR2 SFDVKD. Trimming cost V 6 bases and J 5 bases, with 21 bases left between them. The CDR3 contains 17 residues. The CDR3 bases are TGTGCCACCAGTCCCCCGAGAGGGAGGGGGTCGACCGGGGAGCTGTTTTTT. This codes for CATSPPRGRGSTGELFF.

This clonotype appeared many times. V is TRBV11-2 and J is TRBJ1-2; D call uncertain. The germline V and J ends were trimmed by 3 bases and 7 bases, with 33 bases remaining between them. From germline, CDR1 is SGHAT and CDR2 FQNNGV. This CDR3 is 20 amino acids long. The CDR3 sequence is CASSFSGATETPGAMGGYTF. For the CDR3, the DNA is TGTGCCAGCAGCTTCAGCGGTGCCACAGAAACCCCCGGCGCCATGGGTGGCTACACCTTC.

This clonotype has more than one count but fewer than ten. The chain uses TRBV10-3 and TRBJ1-1; D not certain. V dropped 0 bases and J dropped 11 bases, with 13 bases sitting between them. This CDR3 spans 13 amino acids. The germline CDR1 and CDR2 sequences are ENHRY and SYGVKD. CDR3 DNA: TGTGCCATCAGTGAGTCGACCGTCCGAAGGGCTTTCTTT. It encodes CAISESTVRRAFF.

This clonotype was seen more than once but under ten times. The chain combines TRBV20-1 with TRBJ2-7; unclear D gene. Germline V gene lookup returns CDR1 DFQATT and CDR2 SNEGSKA (reference sequence). The CDR3 totals 15 residues. The V gene lost 2 bases and the J gene lost 6 bases, with 20 bases spanning the gap. The CDR3 is CSARSLTLSEAEQYF. The CDR3 DNA reads TGCAGTGCTAGATCTTTAACGTTAAGCGAGGCCGAGCAGTACTTC.

This clonotype was detected many times. The gene calls are TRBV28 and TRBJ2-7; D ambiguous. Germline lookup yields CDR1 MDHEN and CDR2 SYDVKM. The CDR3 is 13 amino acids. V lost 5 bases to trimming and J lost 2 bases, with 10 bases between them. As DNA, the CDR3 is TGTGCCAGCAGTGCCTACGAAACCTACGAGCAGTACTTC. Residues: CASSAYETYEQYF.

The chain joins TRBV28 to TRBJ2-1, with D tentatively TRBD1 (6 bases). The CDR3 is made up of 16 amino acids. V lost 4 bases, J lost 8 bases, and 21 bases lay in between. Germline V gene sequence: CDR1 MDHEN, CDR2 SYDVKM. CDR3 nucleotides: TGTGCCAGCAGTTCGAGACAGGCAGTTGGGTCCTATGAGCAGTTCTTC. This codes for CASSSRQAVGSYEQFF.

This clonotype was seen more than once but under ten times. At one end the junction does not follow the germline gene, possibly because of a read error. The chain links TRBV12-3 or TRBV12-4 to TRBJ2-1; TRBD1 matches at 8 bases. The CDR3 has 15 residues. Here the CDR3 reads CASTLTRTGNNEQFF. CDR3 bases: TGTGCCAGCACTTTAACACGGACAGGGAATAATGAGCAGTTCTTC.

The V call is TRBV12-3 or TRBV12-4, the J call TRBJ2-2, with D tentatively TRBD2 (5 bases). This CDR3 has 14 residues. V shed 7 bases and J shed 2 bases, with 11 bases lying between them. The CDR3 here is CASTPGSNTGELFF. The CDR3 region has the DNA TGTGCCAGCACTCCGGGATCAAACACCGGGGAGCTGTTTTTT.

This clonotype was recorded a few times. The rearrangement links TRBV18 to TRBJ2-2, with 7 bases lining up with TRBD2. The CDR3 contains 16 residues. After removal of 6 bases from V and 5 bases from J, the junction contained 12 bases not matched to a gene. Germline V gene sequence: CDR1 KGHSH, CDR2 LQKENI. CDR3 nucleotide sequence: TGTGCCAGCTCGTTTTCGGGCGGGAGTCGAACCGGGGAGCTGTTTTTT. Its translation is CASSFSGGSRTGELFF. Complete variable domain (other parts from reference TRBV18 and TRBJ2-2): NAGVMQNPRHLVRRRGQEARLRCSPMKGHSHVYWYRQLPEEGLKFMVYLQKENIIDESGMPKERFSAEFPKEGPSILRIQQVVRGDSAAYFCASSFSGGSRTGELFFGEGSRLTVL.

In its sample, this clonotype was seen a few times. The J gene is TRBJ1-6, the V gene TRBV11-2; no clear D gene. V gave up 3 bases and J gave up 7 bases, with 13 bases separating them. The CDR3 extends over 15 amino acids. Per germline, CDR1 SGHAT and CDR2 FQNNGV. The CDR3 loop is CASSFLTAGNSPLHF. CDR3 nucleotides: TGTGCCAGCAGCTTTCTGACGGCTGGGAATTCACCCCTCCACTTT.